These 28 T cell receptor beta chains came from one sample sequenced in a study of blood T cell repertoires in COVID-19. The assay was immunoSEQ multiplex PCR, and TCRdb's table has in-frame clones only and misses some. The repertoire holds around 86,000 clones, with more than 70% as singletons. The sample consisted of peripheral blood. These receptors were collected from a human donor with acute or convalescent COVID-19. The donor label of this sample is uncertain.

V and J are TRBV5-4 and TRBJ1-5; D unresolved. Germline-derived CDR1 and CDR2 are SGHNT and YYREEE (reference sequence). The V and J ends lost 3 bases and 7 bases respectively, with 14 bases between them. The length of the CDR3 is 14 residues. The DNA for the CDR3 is TGTGCCAGCAGCTCCGGAGGGTTGAAACAGCCCCAGCATTTT. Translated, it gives CASSSGGLKQPQHF.

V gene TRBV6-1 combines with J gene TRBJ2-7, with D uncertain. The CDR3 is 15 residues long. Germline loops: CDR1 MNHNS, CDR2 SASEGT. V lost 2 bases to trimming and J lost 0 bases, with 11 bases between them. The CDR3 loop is CASSELQRSSYEQYF. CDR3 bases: TGTGCCAGCAGTGAATTACAGAGAAGCTCCTACGAGCAGTACTTC.

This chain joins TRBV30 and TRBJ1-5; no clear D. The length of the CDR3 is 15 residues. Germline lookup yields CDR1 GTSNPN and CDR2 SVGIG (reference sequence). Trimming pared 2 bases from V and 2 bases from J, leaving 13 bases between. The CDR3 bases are TGTGCCTGGAGTAGCGGGGTCGGGGGCAATCAGCCCCAGCATTTT. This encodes CAWSSGVGGNQPQHF.

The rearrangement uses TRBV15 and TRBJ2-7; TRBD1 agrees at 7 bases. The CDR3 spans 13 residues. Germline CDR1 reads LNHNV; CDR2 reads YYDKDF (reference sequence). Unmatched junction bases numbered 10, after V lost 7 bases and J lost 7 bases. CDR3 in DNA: TGTGCCACCAACAAACAGGGGCTAGGGGAGCAGTACTTC. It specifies CATNKQGLGEQYF.

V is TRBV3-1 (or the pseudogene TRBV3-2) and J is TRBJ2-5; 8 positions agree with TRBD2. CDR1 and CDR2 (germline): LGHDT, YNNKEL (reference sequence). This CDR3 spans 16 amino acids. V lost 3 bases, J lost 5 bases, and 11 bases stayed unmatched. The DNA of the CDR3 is TGTGCCAGCAGCCACGGGGTGCGGGGGGCGCGGGAGACCCAGTACTTC. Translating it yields CASSHGVRGARETQYF.

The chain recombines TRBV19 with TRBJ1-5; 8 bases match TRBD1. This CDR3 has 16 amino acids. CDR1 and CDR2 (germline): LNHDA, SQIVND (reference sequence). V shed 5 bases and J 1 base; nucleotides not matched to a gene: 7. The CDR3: CASSWPTGESNQPQHF. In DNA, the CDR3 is TGTGCCAGTAGTTGGCCGACAGGGGAGAGCAATCAGCCCCAGCATTTT.

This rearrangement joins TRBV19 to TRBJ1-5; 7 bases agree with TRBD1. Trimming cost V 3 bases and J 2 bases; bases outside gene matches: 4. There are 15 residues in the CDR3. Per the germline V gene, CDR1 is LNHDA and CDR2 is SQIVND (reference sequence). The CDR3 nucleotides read TGTGCCAGTAGTATCGCGGGGACAGGCAATCAGCCCCAGCATTTT. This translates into CASSIAGTGNQPQHF.

CDR3 residues: CASSVGGGIEKLFF. The CDR3 nucleotides read TGTGCCAGCAGTGTCGGGGGAGGGATTGAAAAACTGTTTTTT. V usage is TRBV25-1 and J usage is TRBJ1-4; tentative D call: TRBD1 (5 bases). This CDR3 is 14 amino acids long. Germline CDR1 is MGHDK and CDR2 is SYGVNS. V lost 4 bases, J lost 7 bases, and 13 bases lay in between.

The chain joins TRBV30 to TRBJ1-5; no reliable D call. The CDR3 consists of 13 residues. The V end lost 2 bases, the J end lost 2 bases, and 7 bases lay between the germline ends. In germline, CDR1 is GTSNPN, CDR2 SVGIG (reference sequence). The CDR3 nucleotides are TGTGCCTGGAGTAGTCAGGGCAATCAGCCCCAGCATTTT. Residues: CAWSSQGNQPQHF.

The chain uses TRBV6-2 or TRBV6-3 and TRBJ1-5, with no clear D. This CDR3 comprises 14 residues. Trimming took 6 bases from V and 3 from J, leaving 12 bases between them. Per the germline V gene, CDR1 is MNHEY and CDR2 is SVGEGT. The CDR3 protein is CASSRWEFNQPQHF. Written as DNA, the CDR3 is TGTGCCAGCAGCCGCTGGGAGTTCAATCAGCCCCAGCATTTT.

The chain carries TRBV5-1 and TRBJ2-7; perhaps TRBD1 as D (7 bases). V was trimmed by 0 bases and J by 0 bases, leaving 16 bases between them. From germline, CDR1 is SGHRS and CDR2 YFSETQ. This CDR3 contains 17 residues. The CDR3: CASSLGGTAFSSYEQYF. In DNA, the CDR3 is TGCGCCAGCAGCTTGGGCGGGACAGCCTTTAGCTCCTACGAGCAGTACTTC.

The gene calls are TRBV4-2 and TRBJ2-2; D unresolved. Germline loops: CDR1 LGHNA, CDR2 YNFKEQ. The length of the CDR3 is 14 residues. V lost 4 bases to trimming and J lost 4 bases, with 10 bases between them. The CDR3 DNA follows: TGTGCCAGCAGCCCACCCCCGCGCACCGGGGAGCTGTTTTTT. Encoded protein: CASSPPPRTGELFF.

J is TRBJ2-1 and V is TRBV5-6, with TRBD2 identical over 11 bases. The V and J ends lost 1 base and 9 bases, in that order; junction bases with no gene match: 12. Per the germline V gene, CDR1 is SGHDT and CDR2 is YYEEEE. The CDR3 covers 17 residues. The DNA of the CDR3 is TGTGCCAGCAGCTTGTTGGCCGGGACTAGCGGATTAGGTGAGCAGTTCTTC. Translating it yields CASSLLAGTSGLGEQFF.

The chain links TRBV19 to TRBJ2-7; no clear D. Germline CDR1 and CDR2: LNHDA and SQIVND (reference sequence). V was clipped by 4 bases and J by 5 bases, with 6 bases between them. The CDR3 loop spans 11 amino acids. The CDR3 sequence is CASSNEDEQYF. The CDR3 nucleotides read TGTGCCAGTAGTAATGAGGACGAGCAGTACTTC.

As DNA, the CDR3 is TGTGCCAGCAGCTTAGAACTCAACCCCGGGACACCGAGGTCACCCCTCCACTTT. Amino acid sequence: CASSLELNPGTPRSPLHF. This chain uses TRBV11-2 with TRBJ1-6; D is perhaps TRBD1 (6 bases). Per germline, CDR1 SGHAT and CDR2 FQNNGV. This CDR3 is 18 amino acids long. Trimming took 0 bases from V and 10 from J, leaving 22 bases between them. Drawing the rest from reference TRBV11-2 and TRBJ1-6, the complete variable domain is EAGVAQSPRYKIIEKRQSVAFWCNPISGHATLYWYQQILGQGPKLLIQFQNNGVVDDSQLPKDRFSAERLKGVDSTLKIQPAKLEDSAVYLCASSLELNPGTPRSPLHFGNGTRLTVT.

The CDR3 protein is CASSLLGQGAYEQYF. The CDR3 DNA is TGTGCCAGCAGCTTGCTGGGACAGGGGGCCTACGAGCAGTACTTC. V usage is TRBV5-5 and J usage is TRBJ2-7; 11 bases match TRBD1. The CDR3 is 15 residues long. Germline CDR1 SGHKS, CDR2 YYEKEE (reference sequence). The J segment lost 2 bases and the V segment lost 1 base, leaving 2 bases of the junction unmatched.

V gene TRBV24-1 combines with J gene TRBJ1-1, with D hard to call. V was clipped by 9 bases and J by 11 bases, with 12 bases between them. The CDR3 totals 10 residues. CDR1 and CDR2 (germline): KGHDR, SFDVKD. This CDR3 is CATPKEGAFF. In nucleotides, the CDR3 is TGTGCCACCCCTAAAGAGGGCGCTTTCTTT.

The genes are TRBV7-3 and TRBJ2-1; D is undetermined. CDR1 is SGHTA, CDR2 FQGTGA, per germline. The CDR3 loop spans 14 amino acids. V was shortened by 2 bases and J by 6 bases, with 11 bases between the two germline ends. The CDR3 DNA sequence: TGTGCCAGCAGCTTATCGCCAGGTGGCAATGAGCAGTTCTTC. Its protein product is CASSLSPGGNEQFF.

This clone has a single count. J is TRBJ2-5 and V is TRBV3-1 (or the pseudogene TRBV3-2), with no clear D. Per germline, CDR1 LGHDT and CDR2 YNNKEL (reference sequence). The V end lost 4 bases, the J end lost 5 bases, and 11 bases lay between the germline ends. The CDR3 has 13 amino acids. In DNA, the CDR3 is TGTGCCAGCAGCCTCGGGTCTGGGGAGACCCAGTACTTC. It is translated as CASSLGSGETQYF.

The chain's CDR3 is CASSVAGGSREQYF. CDR3 coding DNA: TGTGCCAGCAGCGTAGCTGGGGGCAGTCGCGAGCAGTACTTC. This chain uses TRBV9 with TRBJ2-7; TRBD1 might be the D (6 bases). The CDR3 runs 14 residues. Trimming removed 0 bases from V and 6 bases from J, with 13 bases in between. Germline lookup yields CDR1 SGDLS and CDR2 YYNGEE. The full variable domain, rest sourced from reference TRBV9 and TRBJ2-7, is DSGVTQTPKHLITATGQRVTLRCSPRSGDLSVYWYQQSLDQGLQFLIQYYNGEERAKGNILERFSAQQFPDLHSELNLSSLELGDSALYFCASSVAGGSREQYFGPGTRLTVT.

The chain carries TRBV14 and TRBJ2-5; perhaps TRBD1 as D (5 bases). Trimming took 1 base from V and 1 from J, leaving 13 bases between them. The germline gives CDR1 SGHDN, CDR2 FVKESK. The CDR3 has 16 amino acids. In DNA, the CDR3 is TGTGCCAGCAGCCAAGCCCAGGACACTTTCCAAGAGACCCAGTACTTC. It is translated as CASSQAQDTFQETQYF.

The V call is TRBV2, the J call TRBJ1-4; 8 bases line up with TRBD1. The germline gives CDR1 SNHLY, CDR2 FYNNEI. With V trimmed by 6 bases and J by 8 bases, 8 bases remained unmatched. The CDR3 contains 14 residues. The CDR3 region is CASRRTGLEEKLFF. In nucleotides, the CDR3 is TGTGCCAGCAGAAGGACAGGGTTGGAGGAAAAACTGTTTTTT.

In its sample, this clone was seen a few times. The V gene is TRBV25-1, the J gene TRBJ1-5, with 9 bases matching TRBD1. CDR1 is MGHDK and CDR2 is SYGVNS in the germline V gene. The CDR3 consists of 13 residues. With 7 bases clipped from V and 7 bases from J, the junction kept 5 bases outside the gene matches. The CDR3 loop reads CASKGQGQQPQHF. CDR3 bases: TGTGCCAGCAAAGGACAGGGGCAGCAGCCCCAGCATTTT.

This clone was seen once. This chain's CDR3 is CATSRSGTVMNTEAFF. CDR3 sequence (DNA): TGTGCCACCAGCAGGTCCGGGACAGTAATGAACACTGAAGCTTTCTTT. The chain recombines TRBV15 with TRBJ1-1; 7 bases line up with TRBD1. Germline CDR1 is LNHNV and CDR2 is YYDKDF (reference sequence). The length of the CDR3 is 16 residues. V gave up 3 bases and J gave up 0 bases; unmatched junction bases: 7.

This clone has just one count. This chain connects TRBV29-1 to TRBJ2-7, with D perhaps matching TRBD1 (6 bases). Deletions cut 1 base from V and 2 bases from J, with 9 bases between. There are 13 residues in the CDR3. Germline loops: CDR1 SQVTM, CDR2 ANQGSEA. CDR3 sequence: CSVEGDTTYEQYF. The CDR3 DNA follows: TGCAGCGTTGAAGGGGACACCACCTACGAGCAGTACTTC.

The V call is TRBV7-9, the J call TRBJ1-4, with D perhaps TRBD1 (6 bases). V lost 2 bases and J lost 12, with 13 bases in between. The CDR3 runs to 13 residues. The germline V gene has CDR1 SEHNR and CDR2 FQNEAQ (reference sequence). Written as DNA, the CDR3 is TGTGCCAGCAGCTTATGGGGAGAGGGGGAACTGTTTTTT. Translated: CASSLWGEGELFF.

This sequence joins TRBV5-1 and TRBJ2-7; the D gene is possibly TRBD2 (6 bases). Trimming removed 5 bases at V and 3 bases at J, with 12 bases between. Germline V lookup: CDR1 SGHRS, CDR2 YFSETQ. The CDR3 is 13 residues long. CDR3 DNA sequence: TGCGCCAGCAGTCGCGGGAAAGACTACGAGCAGTACTTC. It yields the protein CASSRGKDYEQYF.

CDR3 amino acids: CATSPATGGSTDTQYF. The CDR3 DNA follows: TGTGCCACCAGTCCTGCTACAGGGGGCTCCACAGATACGCAGTATTTT. V usage is TRBV24-1 and J usage is TRBJ2-3; 9 bases line up with TRBD1. V shed 6 bases and J 2 bases; nucleotides not matched to a gene: 8. The CDR3 spans 16 residues. The germline V gene encodes CDR1 KGHDR and CDR2 SFDVKD.